The rows below give T cell receptor beta chains drawn from one sample of a study of T cell repertoires in cytomegalovirus infection. TCRdb reanalysed the reads using MiXCR and keeps one entry per CDR3 protein. The data show over 55,000 distinct CDR3 sequences, around 20% seen once. No cognate antigen is known for these TCRs. Source: CD8+ T cells from cultured PBMCs, taken from culture after CMV antigen stimulation. The receptors come from a human donor in good health (CMV status not recorded). Some clones in this sample may be carry-over from other donors' samples. Both conserved end residues are part of each CDR3. D genes are given only for firm matches. Size values are once, few and many counts, or a class for expanded clones, and some rows have none.

TRBJ2-7	TRBV7-8	TRBD2	-	TGTGCCAGCAGCTTAGCTCCCTCCGGGGGGGCCTTGTACGAGCAGTACTTC	CASSLAPSGGALYEQYF
TRBJ2-1	TRBV11-2	TRBD2	-	TGTGCCAGCACTCTAGTAGCGGGGAGCTCCTACAATGAGCAGTTCTTC	CASTLVAGSSYNEQFF
TRBJ2-2	TRBV7-9	-	few	TGTGCCAGCAGCCCTGCGGACATTAACACCGGGGAGCTGTTTTTT	CASSPADINTGELFF
TRBJ1-4	TRBV28	-	few	TGTGCCAGCAGTCCAGGGCTAACTAATGAAAAACTGTTTTTT	CASSPGLTNEKLFF
TRBJ2-1	TRBV7-9	-	-	TGTGCCAGCAGCTTAAGGTTGACAGGGAGGTCCTACAATGAGCAGTTCTTC	CASSLRLTGRSYNEQFF
TRBJ1-4	TRBV11-2	-	-	TGTGCCAGCAGCAGCTGGGAGGATGAAAAACTGTTTTTT	CASSSWEDEKLFF
TRBJ1-5	TRBV7-2	-	few	TGTGCCAGCAGCTTGGCCGGGGCGTACCAGCCCCAGCATTTT	CASSLAGAYQPQHF
TRBJ1-2	TRBV7-1	TRBD1	-	TGTGCCAGCAGCCCCGGACAGGGAGAGGGCTACACCTTC	CASSPGQGEGYTF
TRBJ1-1	TRBV29-1	-	few	TGTAGCGCCCCTGTGAACACTGAAGCTTTCTTT	CSAPVNTEAFF
TRBJ1-1	TRBV12-3/TRBV12-4	-	many	TGTGCCAGCGGGGGATACACTGAAGCTTTCTTT	CASGGYTEAFF
TRBJ1-1	TRBV2	-	-	TGTGCCTGCCAAACGGGGAAGGGCACTGAAGCTTTCTTT	CACQTGKGTEAFF
TRBJ2-5	TRBV7-9	-	many	TGTGCCAGCAGCTCTAACGATTTCGCTAGCGAGGAGACCCAGTACTTC	CASSSNDFASEETQYF
TRBJ1-2	TRBV9	-	-	TGTGCCAGCAGCCCCGGGTCCCTCGGGAACTATGGCTACACCTTC	CASSPGSLGNYGYTF
TRBJ2-2	TRBV5-1	-	-	TGCGCCAGCAGCTTGCTTGAGACAGGGAACACCGGGGAGCTGTTTTTT	CASSLLETGNTGELFF
TRBJ1-2	TRBV7-6	-	-	TGTGCCAACAGGACGACGAGGGACTATGGCTACACCTTC	CANRTTRDYGYTF
TRBJ2-7	TRBV11-2	TRBD1	many	TGTGCCAGCACCCCGGACAGGGGGCACTACGAGCAGTACTTC	CASTPDRGHYEQYF
TRBJ1-2	TRBV11-2	-	few	TGTGCCAGCAGCTTATGGGCGGGGAACTATGGCTACACCTTC	CASSLWAGNYGYTF
TRBJ2-1	TRBV4-3	-	many	TGCGCCAGCAGCCAAGGGGTCCAACCGGATGAGCAGTTCTTC	CASSQGVQPDEQFF
TRBJ2-1	TRBV19	-	-	TGTGCCAGTAGGGGAGGGGGTCACCTTGGCTACAATGAGCAGTTCTTC	CASRGGGHLGYNEQFF
TRBJ2-4	TRBV6-2/TRBV6-3	TRBD2	few	TGTGCCAGCAGTTACAAAGGACTAGCGAAGCCAGAGTACTTC	CASSYKGLAKPEYF
TRBJ2-7	TRBV12-3/TRBV12-4	TRBD2	-	TGTGCCAGCAGTTTAGCGCGGGGGGAGTACTCCTACGAGCAGTACTTC	CASSLARGEYSYEQYF
TRBJ1-5	TRBV7-9	-	-	TGTGCCAGCAGCTCGGGACGGAGGAATCAGCCCCAGCATTTT	CASSSGRRNQPQHF
TRBJ1-5	TRBV19	-	-	TGTGCCAGTAGTATTGGGGCTGTCACCCAGCATTTT	CASSIGAVTQHF
TRBJ1-6	TRBV4-1	TRBD1	few	TGCGCCAGCAGCCAAGACTATAGGACAGGGGGATATAATTCACCCCTCCACTTT	CASSQDYRTGGYNSPLHF
TRBJ2-1	TRBV12-3/TRBV12-4	-	-	TGTGCCAGCAGTTTAACGGGGAGCAATGAGCAGTTCTTC	CASSLTGSNEQFF
TRBJ1-5	TRBV7-2	TRBD1	few	TGTGCCAGCAGCCCCCCTCCCCCGGGACAGGGGTTCTATCAGCCCCAGCATTTT	CASSPPPPGQGFYQPQHF
TRBJ2-7	TRBV5-6	TRBD1	-	TGTGCCAGCAGCTCATGGGACAGTTTTTACGAGCAGTACTTC	CASSSWDSFYEQYF
TRBJ1-2	TRBV27	TRBD1	few	TGTGCCAGCATTTCCGGGACAGGGAGGAACTACACCTTC	CASISGTGRNYTF
TRBJ1-2	TRBV7-2	-	many	TGTGCCAGCAGCTTATGGGCGGGGCATGGCTACACCTTC	CASSLWAGHGYTF
TRBJ1-2	TRBV7-8	TRBD1	-	TGTGCCAGCAGCTCCTCCGGGACAGGAAACCTTTATGGCTACACCTTC	CASSSSGTGNLYGYTF
TRBJ1-1	TRBV7-2	-	few	TGTGCCAGCAGTCGAACGGCAGAAGCTTTCTTT	CASSRTAEAFF
TRBJ2-1	TRBV30	TRBD2	few	TGTGCCTGGAGTAACCCACTAGCGGGGATCTCCTACAATGAGCAGTTCTTC	CAWSNPLAGISYNEQFF
TRBJ1-6	TRBV20-1	TRBD1	-	TGCAGTGCTAGAGTGAAGATTCGGACAGGGGATAATTCACCCCTCCACTTT	CSARVKIRTGDNSPLHF
TRBJ1-1	TRBV4-1	-	-	TGCGCCAGCAGCTCCGGGACGGCGAACACTGAAGCTTTCTTT	CASSSGTANTEAFF
TRBJ2-1	TRBV7-8	-	-	TGTGCCAGCAGCTTACTTCGGTGGGGGGCGTCCTACAATGAGCAGTTCTTC	CASSLLRWGASYNEQFF
TRBJ2-7	TRBV6-5	TRBD1	-	TGTGCCAGCAGTCGGACAGGCCCAACCTACGAGCAGTACTTC	CASSRTGPTYEQYF
TRBJ2-7	TRBV19	TRBD1	few	TGTGCCAGTAGCCCCGGGACAGGGCCAGTCGAGCAGTACTTC	CASSPGTGPVEQYF
TRBJ1-5	TRBV7-8	-	-	TGTGCCAGCAGCTTAGCAAGAACGGGAAATCAGCCCCAGCATTTT	CASSLARTGNQPQHF
TRBJ1-1	TRBV2	-	-	TGTGCCAGCAGTGAAGCGGTATTCGGGATTCGGAACACTGAAGCTTTCTTT	CASSEAVFGIRNTEAFF